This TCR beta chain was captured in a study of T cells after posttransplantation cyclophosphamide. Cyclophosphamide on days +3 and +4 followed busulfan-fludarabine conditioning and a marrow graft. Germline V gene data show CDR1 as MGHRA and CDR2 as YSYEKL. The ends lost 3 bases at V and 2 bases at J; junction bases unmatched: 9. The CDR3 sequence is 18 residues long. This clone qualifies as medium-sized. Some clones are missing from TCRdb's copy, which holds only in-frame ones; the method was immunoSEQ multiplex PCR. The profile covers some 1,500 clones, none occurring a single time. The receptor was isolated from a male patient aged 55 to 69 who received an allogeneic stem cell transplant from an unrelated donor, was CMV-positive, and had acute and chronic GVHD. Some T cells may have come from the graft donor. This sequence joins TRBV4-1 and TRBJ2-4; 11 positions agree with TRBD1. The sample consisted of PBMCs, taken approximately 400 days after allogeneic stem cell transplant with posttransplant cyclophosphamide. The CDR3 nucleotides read TGCGCCAGCAGCCAGGCTACGTGGGACAGGGGGTCCAAAAACATTCAGTACTTC. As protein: CASSQATWDRGSKNIQYF.